This T cell receptor beta chain was profiled in a study of PD-L1 blockade in urothelial cancer. Study summary: A median blood sample held about 140,000 T cells and about 83,000 unique TCRs.

This clone was picked up one time. The protocol was immunoSEQ multiplex PCR, while the TCRdb copy is restricted to in-frame clones and leaves out a portion. Among some 100,000 clones listed, 70% to 90% were seen once. Described time point: pretreatment peripheral blood. The source material was PBMCs, sampled around atezolizumab (anti-PD-L1) treatment. This TCR derives from a woman of 80 years or more with urothelial cancer.

CDR3 DNA sequence: TGTGCCTGGAGTGTAGCGAGGGAGCAGTACTTC. It specifies CAWSVAREQYF. The genes are TRBV30 and TRBJ2-7; the D is unclear. V was shortened by 0 bases and J by 7 bases, with 7 bases between the two germline ends. Germline-derived CDR1 and CDR2 are GTSNPN and SVGIG (reference sequence). CDR3 length: 11 amino acids.